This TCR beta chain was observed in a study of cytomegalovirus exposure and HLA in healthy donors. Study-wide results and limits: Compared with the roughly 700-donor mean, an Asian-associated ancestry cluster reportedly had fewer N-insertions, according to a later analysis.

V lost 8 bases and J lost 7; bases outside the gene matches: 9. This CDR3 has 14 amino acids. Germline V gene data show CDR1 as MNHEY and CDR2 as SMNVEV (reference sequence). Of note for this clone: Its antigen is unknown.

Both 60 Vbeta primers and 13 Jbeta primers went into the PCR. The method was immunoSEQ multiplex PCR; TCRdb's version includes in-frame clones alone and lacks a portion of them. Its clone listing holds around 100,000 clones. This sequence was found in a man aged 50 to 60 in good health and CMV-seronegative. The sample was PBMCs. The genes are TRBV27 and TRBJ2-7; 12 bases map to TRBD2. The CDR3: CASSLLAGGGEQYF. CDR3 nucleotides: TGTGCCAGCTCCCTACTAGCGGGAGGAGGTGAGCAGTACTTC.